The rows below give T cell receptor beta chains drawn from one sample of a study of T cell changes during pregnancy in multiple sclerosis. This table comes from immunoSEQ multiplex PCR, and its TCRdb copy is limited to in-frame clones, with some not included. The sample has about 130,000 clones, approximately 96% seen once. Sequencing used peripheral blood, obtained after pregnancy. The origin of the receptors is a female donor with multiple sclerosis, enrolled in a pregnancy study. Both conserved end residues are trimmed from each CDR3.

V | length | CDR3
TRBV28 | 11 | ASKARLNTEAF
TRBV7-6 | 13 | ASSIGQGSNQPQH
TRBV7-9 | 10 | ASSFGLNEQY
TRBV5-1 | 13 | ASSDVGTINNEQF
TRBV28 | 16 | ASAPSGQGAPGANVLT
TRBV9 | 12 | ASAASGIYNEQF
TRBV7-2 | 14 | ASSSWGGVSGNTIY
TRBV2 | 14 | ASRKAAGGLNEKLF
TRBV2 | 13 | ASSEKNRGTYEQY
TRBV7-9 | 12 | ASSPGTPSYEQY
TRBV21-1 | 17 | ASSMHRDRGIPGANVLT
TRBV30 | 11 | ALFSGRVGEQF
TRBV10-3 | 11 | AITYGGNTEAF
TRBV27 | 13 | ASSRTSGYQETQY
TRBV5-4 | 14 | ASSFDSGRSSDTQY
TRBV25-1 | 11 | ASSWAGLGEQY
TRBV6-5 | 11 | ASRLGSTGELF
TRBV5-4 | 12 | ASSLDRGGYEQY
TRBV7-2 | 14 | ASSLRASGGFYEQY
TRBV6-5 | 12 | ASSSRLEQETQY
TRBV29-1 | 13 | SYSTGGARNQPQH
TRBV19 | 12 | ASTTTGSNQPQH
TRBV11-1 | 11 | ASSRGANQPQH
TRBV6-6 | 13 | ASSSPGTGSYGYT
TRBV30 | 12 | AWSVRGQDGQAF
TRBV7-3 | 10 | ASSLTGREQY
TRBV7-2 | 12 | ASSYDSGNQPQH
TRBV19 | 12 | ASTRTSGSHEQY
TRBV5-6 | 14 | ASSRLRGVFQETQY
TRBV28 | 13 | ASRPWSERTYEQY
TRBV9 | 12 | ASSAGQSSYEQY
TRBV11-2 | 11 | ASSLGASAGQF
TRBV19 | 11 | ASRAAGSTEAF
TRBV15 | 13 | ATSRDQGSGEKLF
TRBV10-3 | 12 | AIRTGNPQETQY
TRBV28 | 13 | ASSYLGQAGDTQY
TRBV19 | 10 | ATKNSYNEQF
TRBV5-4 | 14 | ASSFTQPSGANVLT
TRBV29-1 | 9 | SVRLLETQY
TRBV5-1 | 17 | ASSLAGTSGRIAYNEQF
TRBV28 | 15 | ASSFLPQGASTDTQY
TRBV13 | 12 | ASSLVSEFETQY
TRBV4-2 | 13 | ASSPVSAGTGELF
TRBV25-1 | 12 | ASRGGAGLEKLF
TRBV11-2 | 11 | ASSRGLIYEQY
TRBV2 | 10 | ASKEGGETQY
TRBV7-9 | 15 | ASSLRTSGRLAGELF
TRBV5-1 | 16 | ASSFGLAGGGGTGELF
TRBV29-1 | 11 | SVVGQGTDTQY
TRBV19 | 14 | ATSSNIQGPYEKLF
TRBV7-2 | 10 | ASSLYTGELF
TRBV29-1 | 13 | SVVGQGIQYNEQF